This TCR beta chain originates from a study of T cell repertoires in cytomegalovirus infection. Study-wide background: Indications came from public TCR beta signatures; they pointed to CMV infection and to a matching HLA type.

TCRdb passed the reads through MiXCR, listing each CDR3 protein once. The data show 250,000 to 350,000 distinct CDR3 sequences, with about 26% seen just once and roughly 14% held by the top ten. In this sample, this clonotype turned up a few times. The germline gives CDR1 SGHDT, CDR2 YYEEEE. The CDR3 covers 14 residues. With 6 bases removed from V and 5 bases from J, the gap between germline ends came to 17 bases. The V gene is TRBV5-6, the J gene TRBJ1-1; D possibly corresponds to TRBD1 (6 bases). The clonotype was recovered from a human donor in good health (CMV status not recorded). Some clones in this sample may be carry-over from other donors' samples. Sequenced: PBMCs. The CDR3 loop is CASTRPQGRTEAFF. CDR3 DNA sequence: TGTGCCAGCACAAGACCCCAGGGGAGGACTGAAGCTTTCTTT. The full variable domain, in which reference TRBV5-6 and TRBJ1-1 provide the parts outside the CDR3, is DAGVTQSPTHLIKTRGQQVTLRCSPKSGHDTVSWYQQALGQGPQFIFQYYEEEERQRGNFPDRFSGHQFPNYSSELNVNALLLGDSALYLCASTRPQGRTEAFFGQGTRLTVV.